This T cell receptor (beta chain) is drawn from a study of blood T cell repertoires in COVID-19. Study in general: Both acute and convalescent COVID-19 samples were obtained from the United States, Italy and Spain. Nucleic acid was either cDNA or gDNA, and it came from T cells, B-cell-depleted T cells, or PBMCs.

Original handling: Estimates of nucleated cell counts were drawn from the amplification of reference gene primers. Produced via immunoSEQ multiplex PCR; TCRdb's table is partial and in-frame only. The DNA was the basis for D and trimming; V, J and clone size are from that table. The sample shows 60,000 or so clones, about 81% of them seen only once. The V and J ends lost 1 base and 9 bases, in that order; junction bases with no gene match: 5. Per germline, CDR1 SGDLS and CDR2 YYNGEE. CDR3 length: 15 amino acids. The V and J genes are TRBV9 and TRBJ2-1, with 12 bases that match TRBD2. This TCR came from a human donor in a cohort sampled during active COVID-19. Input material: peripheral blood. The CDR3 loop reads CASSVSSGGALEQFF. The CDR3, as DNA: TGTGCCAGCAGCGTATCTAGCGGGGGGGCCCTTGAGCAGTTCTTC.